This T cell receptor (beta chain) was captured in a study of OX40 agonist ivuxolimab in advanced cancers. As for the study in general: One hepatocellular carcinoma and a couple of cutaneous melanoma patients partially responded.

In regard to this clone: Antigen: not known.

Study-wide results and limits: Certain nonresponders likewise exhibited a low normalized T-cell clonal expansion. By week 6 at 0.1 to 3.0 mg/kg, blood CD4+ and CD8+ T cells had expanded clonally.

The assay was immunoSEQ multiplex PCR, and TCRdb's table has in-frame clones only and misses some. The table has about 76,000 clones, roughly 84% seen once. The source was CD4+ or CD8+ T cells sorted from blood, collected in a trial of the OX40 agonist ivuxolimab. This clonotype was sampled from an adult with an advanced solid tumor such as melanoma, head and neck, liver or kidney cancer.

The DNA of the CDR3 is TGTGCCAGCAGTGCCGTAGGGACTGAGCAGTACTTC. It encodes CASSAVGTEQYF. The V call is TRBV2, the J call TRBJ2-7; possible D gene TRBD2, 6 bases. Trimming shortened V by 4 bases and J by 7 bases, and 11 bases separated the two germline ends. The V gene's germline CDR1 is SNHLY and CDR2 FYNNEI. This CDR3 contains 12 residues. The whole variable domain, remainder taken from reference TRBV2 and TRBJ2-7, is EPEVTQTPSHQVTQMGQEVILRCVPISNHLYFYWYRQILGQKVEFLVSFYNNEISEKSEIFDDQFSVERPDGSNFTLKIRSTKLEDSAMYFCASSAVGTEQYFGPGTRLTVT.